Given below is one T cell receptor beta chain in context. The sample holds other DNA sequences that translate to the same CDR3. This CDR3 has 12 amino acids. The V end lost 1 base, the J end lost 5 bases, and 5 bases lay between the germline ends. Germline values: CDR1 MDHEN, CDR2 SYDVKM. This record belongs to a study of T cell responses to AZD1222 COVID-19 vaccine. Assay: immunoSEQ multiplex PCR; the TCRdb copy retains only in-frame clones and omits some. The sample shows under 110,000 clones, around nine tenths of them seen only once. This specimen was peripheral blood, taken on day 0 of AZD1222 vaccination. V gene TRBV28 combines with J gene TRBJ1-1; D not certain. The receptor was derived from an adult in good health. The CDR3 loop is CASSLSGTEAFF. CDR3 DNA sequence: TGTGCCAGCAGTTTATCTGGGACTGAAGCTTTCTTT.